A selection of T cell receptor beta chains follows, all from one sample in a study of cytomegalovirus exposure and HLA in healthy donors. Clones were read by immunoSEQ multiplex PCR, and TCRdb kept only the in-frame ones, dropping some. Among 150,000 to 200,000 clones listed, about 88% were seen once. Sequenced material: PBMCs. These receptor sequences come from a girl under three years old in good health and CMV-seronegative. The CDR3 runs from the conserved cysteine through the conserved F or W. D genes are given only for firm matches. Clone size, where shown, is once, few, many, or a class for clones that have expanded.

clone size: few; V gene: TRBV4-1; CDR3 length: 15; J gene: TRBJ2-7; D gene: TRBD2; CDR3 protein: CASSRGLAGAYEQYF; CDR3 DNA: TGCGCCAGCAGCCGGGGACTAGCGGGAGCCTACGAGCAGTACTTC
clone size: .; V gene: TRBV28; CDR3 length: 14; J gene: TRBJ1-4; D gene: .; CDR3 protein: CASSFGGSNEKLFF; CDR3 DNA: TGTGCCAGCAGCTTCGGGGGTTCTAATGAAAAACTGTTTTTT
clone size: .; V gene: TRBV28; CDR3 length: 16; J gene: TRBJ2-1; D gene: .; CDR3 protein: CASSLWGGAVSVKQFF; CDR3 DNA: TGTGCCAGCAGTTTATGGGGGGGGGCCGTCTCTGTAAAGCAGTTCTTC
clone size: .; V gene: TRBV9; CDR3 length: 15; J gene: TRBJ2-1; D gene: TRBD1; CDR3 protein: CASSERQGGNNEQFF; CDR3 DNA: TGTGCCAGCAGCGAACGACAGGGGGGGAACAATGAGCAGTTCTTC
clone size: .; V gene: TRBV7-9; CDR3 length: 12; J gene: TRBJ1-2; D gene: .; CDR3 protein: CSSRGVLYGYTF; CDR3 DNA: TGTTCCAGCAGAGGGGTCCTCTATGGCTACACCTTC
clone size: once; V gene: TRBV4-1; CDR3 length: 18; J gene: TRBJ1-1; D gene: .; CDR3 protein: CASSQDRTRWAANTEAFF; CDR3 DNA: TGCGCCAGCAGCCAAGATAGAACCCGGTGGGCAGCGAACACTGAAGCTTTCTTT
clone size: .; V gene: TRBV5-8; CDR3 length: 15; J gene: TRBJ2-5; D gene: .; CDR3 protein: CASSLYRLHQETQYF; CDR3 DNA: TGTGCCAGCAGCTTATACAGACTACACCAAGAGACCCAGTACTTC
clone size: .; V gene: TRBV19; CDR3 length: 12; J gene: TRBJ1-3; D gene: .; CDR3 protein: CASSFRGNTIYF; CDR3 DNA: TGTGCCAGTAGTTTCAGGGGAAACACCATATATTTT
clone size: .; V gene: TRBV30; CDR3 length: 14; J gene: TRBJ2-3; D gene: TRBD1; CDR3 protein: CAWRHRGRSDTQYF; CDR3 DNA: TGTGCCTGGAGGCACAGGGGGCGCTCAGATACGCAGTATTTT
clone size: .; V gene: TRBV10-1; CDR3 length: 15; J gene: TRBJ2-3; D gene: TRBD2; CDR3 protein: CASSSGLAGLDTQYF; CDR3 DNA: TGCGCCAGCAGTTCGGGGCTAGCGGGGTTGGATACGCAGTATTTT
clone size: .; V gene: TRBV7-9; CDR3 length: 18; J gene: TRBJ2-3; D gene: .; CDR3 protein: CASSSRWKTGVGTDTQYF; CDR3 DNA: TGTGCCAGCAGCTCCCGCTGGAAGACAGGCGTCGGCACAGATACGCAGTATTTT
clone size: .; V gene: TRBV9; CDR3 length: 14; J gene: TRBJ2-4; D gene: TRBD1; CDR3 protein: CASSAPGQADIQYF; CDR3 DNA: TGTGCCAGCAGCGCTCCGGGACAGGCTGACATTCAGTACTTC
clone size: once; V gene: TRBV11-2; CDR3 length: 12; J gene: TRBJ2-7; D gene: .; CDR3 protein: CASSLHRGEQYF; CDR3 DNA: TGTGCCAGCAGCTTACATAGGGGCGAGCAGTACTTC
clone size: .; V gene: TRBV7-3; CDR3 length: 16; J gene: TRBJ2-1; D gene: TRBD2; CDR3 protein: CASSLSGSSGYYEQFF; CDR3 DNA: TGTGCCAGCAGCTTAAGTGGTAGTAGCGGGTACTATGAGCAGTTCTTC
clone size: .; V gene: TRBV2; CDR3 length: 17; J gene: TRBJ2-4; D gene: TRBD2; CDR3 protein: CASSKWTSGRNKNIQYF; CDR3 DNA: TGTGCCAGCAGTAAGTGGACTAGCGGGAGGAACAAAAACATTCAGTACTTC
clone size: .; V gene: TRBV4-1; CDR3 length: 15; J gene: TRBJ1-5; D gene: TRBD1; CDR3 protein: CASSQAGTGDQPQHF; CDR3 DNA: TGCGCCAGCAGCCAAGCCGGGACAGGGGACCAGCCCCAGCATTTT
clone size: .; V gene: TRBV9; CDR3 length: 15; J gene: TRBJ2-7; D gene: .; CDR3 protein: CASSVGGLPTYEQYF; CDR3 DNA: TGTGCCAGCAGCGTAGGAGGGCTTCCTACCTACGAGCAGTACTTC
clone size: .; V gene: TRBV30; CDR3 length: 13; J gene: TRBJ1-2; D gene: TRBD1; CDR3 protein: CAWSRTGPGGYTF; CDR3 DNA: TGTGCCTGGAGTAGGACAGGTCCGGGTGGCTACACCTTC
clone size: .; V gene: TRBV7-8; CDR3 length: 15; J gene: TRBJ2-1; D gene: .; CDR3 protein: CASSPGTGQINEQFF; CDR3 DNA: TGTGCCAGCAGCCCAGGCACTGGGCAGATCAATGAGCAGTTCTTC
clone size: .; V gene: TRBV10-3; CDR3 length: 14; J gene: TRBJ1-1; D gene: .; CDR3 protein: CAISDLSSGTEAFF; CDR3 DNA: TGTGCCATCAGTGATTTGTCTTCGGGAACTGAAGCTTTCTTT
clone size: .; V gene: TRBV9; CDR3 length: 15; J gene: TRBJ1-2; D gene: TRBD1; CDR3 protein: CASSATQTGGYGYTF; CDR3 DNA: TGTGCCAGCAGTGCCACTCAGACAGGGGGCTATGGCTACACCTTC
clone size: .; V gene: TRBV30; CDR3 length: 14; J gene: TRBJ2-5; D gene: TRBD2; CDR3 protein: CAWSAGLLSGTQYF; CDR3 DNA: TGTGCCTGGAGCGCGGGACTACTTAGCGGGACCCAGTACTTC
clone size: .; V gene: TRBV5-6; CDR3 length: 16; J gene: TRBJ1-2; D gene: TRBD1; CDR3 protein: CASSSLGQGSSYGYTF; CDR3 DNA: TGTGCCAGCAGCTCCCTGGGACAGGGTTCAAGCTATGGCTACACCTTC
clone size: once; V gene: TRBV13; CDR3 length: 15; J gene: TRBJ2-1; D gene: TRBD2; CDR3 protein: CASSSGLVLYNEQFF; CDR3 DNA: TGTGCCAGCAGCTCAGGACTAGTGTTATACAATGAGCAGTTCTTC
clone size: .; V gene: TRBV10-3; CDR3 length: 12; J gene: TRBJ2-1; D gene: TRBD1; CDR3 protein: CAINRDSNEQFF; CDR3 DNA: TGTGCCATCAACCGGGACAGCAATGAGCAGTTCTTC
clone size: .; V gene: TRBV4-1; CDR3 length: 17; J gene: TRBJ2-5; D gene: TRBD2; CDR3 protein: CASSQDGTSGIQETQYF; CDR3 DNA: TGCGCCAGCAGCCAAGATGGGACTAGCGGGATCCAAGAGACCCAGTACTTC
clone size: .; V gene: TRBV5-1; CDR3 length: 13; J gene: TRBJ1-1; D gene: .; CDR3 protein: CASRGRVNTEAFF; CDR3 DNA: TGCGCCAGTCGCGGGAGGGTGAACACTGAAGCTTTCTTT
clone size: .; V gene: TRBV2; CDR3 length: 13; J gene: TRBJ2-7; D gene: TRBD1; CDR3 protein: CASKTGASGEQYF; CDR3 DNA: TGTGCCAGCAAAACAGGGGCTTCCGGCGAGCAGTACTTC
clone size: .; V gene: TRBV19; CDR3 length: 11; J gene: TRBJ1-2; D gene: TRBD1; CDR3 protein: CASSTTGNYTF; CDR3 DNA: TGTGCCAGTAGTACGACAGGGAATTACACCTTC
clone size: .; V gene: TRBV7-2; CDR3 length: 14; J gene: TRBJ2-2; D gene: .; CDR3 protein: CASSAQGGTGELFF; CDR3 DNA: TGTGCCAGCAGCGCCCAGGGGGGCACCGGGGAGCTGTTTTTT
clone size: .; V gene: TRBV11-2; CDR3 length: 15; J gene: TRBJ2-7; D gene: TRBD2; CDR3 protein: CASSPPGGGDYEQYF; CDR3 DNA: TGTGCCAGCAGCCCGCCGGGGGGAGGGGACTACGAGCAGTACTTC
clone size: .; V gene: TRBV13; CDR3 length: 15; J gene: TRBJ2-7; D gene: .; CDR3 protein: CASSLARQFPYEQYF; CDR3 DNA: TGTGCCAGCAGCTTAGCAAGACAGTTTCCCTACGAGCAGTACTTC
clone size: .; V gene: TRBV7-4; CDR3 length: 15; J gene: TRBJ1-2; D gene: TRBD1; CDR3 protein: CASSPTGGADYGYTF; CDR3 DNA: TGTGCCAGCAGCCCAACAGGGGGCGCCGACTATGGCTACACCTTC
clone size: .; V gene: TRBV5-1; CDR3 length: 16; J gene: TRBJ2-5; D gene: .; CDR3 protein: CASSLVGGGTKETQYF; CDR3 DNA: TGCGCCAGCAGCTTGGTAGGGGGTGGGACTAAAGAGACCCAGTACTTC
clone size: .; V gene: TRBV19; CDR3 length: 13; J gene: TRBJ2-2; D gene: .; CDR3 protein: CASSRQNTGELFF; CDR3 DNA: TGTGCCAGTAGTAGGCAGAACACCGGGGAGCTGTTTTTT
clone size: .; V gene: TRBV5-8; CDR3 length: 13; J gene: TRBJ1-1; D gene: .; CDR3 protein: CASSLGGSTEAFF; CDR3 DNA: TGTGCCAGCAGCTTGGGAGGGAGCACTGAAGCTTTCTTT
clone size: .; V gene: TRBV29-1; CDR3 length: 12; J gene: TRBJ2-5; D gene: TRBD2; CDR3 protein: CSGADGGGTQYF; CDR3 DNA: TGCAGCGGGGCGGACGGCGGGGGGACCCAGTACTTC
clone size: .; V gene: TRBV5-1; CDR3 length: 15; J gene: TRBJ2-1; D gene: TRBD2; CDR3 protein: CASSSSSGFINEQFF; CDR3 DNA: TGCGCCAGCAGCTCTAGTAGCGGGTTCATCAATGAGCAGTTCTTC
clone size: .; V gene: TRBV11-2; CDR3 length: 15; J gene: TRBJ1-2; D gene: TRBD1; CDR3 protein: CASSGGTTGIYGYTF; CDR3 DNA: TGTGCCAGCAGCGGGGGAACGACAGGGATTTATGGCTACACCTTC
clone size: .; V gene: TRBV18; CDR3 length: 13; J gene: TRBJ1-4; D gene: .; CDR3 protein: CASSPGLLEKLFF; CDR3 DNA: TGTGCCAGCTCACCGGGACTTCTTGAAAAACTGTTTTTT
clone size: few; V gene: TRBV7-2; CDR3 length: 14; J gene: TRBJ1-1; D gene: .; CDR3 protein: CASSLSSVNTEAFF; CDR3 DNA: TGTGCCAGCAGCTTAAGTTCAGTGAACACTGAAGCTTTCTTT
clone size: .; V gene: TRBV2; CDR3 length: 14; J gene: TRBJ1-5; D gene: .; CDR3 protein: CASSEMTVNQPQHF; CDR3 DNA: TGTGCCAGCAGTGAAATGACAGTTAATCAGCCCCAGCATTTT
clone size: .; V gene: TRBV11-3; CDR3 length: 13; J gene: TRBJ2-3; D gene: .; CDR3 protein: CASSFESTDTQYF; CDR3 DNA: TGTGCCAGCAGCTTCGAGAGCACAGATACGCAGTATTTT
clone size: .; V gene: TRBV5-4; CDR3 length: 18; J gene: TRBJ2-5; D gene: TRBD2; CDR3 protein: CASSLALAGGLSQETQYF; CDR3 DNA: TGTGCCAGCAGCTTGGCCTTAGCGGGGGGGTTGAGCCAAGAGACCCAGTACTTC
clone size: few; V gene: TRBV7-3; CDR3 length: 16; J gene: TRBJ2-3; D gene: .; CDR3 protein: CASSFGGGFEGDTQYF; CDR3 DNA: TGTGCCAGCAGCTTCGGCGGGGGCTTTGAGGGAGATACGCAGTATTTT
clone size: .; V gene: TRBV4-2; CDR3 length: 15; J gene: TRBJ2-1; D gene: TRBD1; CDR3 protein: CASSHAGTGGNEQFF; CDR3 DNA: TGTGCCAGCAGCCACGCCGGGACAGGAGGGAATGAGCAGTTCTTC
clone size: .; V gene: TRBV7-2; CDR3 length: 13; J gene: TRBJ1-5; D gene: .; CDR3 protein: CASSPQIQQPQHF; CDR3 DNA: TGTGCCAGCAGCCCCCAAATACAGCAGCCCCAGCATTTT
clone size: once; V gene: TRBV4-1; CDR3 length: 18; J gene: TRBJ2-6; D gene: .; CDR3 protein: CASSQGRQGWSGANVLTF; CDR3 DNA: TGCGCCAGCAGCCAAGGAAGGCAGGGTTGGTCTGGGGCCAACGTCCTGACTTTC
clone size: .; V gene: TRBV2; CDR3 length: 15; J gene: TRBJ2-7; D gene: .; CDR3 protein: CASNGARATSYEQYF; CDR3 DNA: TGTGCCAGCAACGGCGCGCGGGCCACCTCCTACGAGCAGTACTTC
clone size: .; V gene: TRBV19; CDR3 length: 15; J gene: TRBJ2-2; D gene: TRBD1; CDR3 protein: CASRTDRGRSGELFF; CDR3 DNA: TGTGCCAGTAGAACCGACAGGGGTCGGTCCGGGGAGCTGTTTTTT
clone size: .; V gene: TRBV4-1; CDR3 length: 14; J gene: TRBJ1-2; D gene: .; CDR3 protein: CASSQDPRGYGYTF; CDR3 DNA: TGCGCCAGCAGCCAAGATCCCAGGGGCTATGGCTACACCTTC
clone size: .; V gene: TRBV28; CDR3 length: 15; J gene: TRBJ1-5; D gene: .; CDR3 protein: CASSIPSRTQQPQHF; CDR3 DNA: TGTGCCAGCAGCATCCCCTCAAGGACTCAGCAGCCCCAGCATTTT
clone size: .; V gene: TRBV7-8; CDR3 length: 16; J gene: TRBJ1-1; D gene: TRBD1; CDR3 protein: CASSSDRGLVNTEAFF; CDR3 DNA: TGTGCCAGCAGCTCCGACAGGGGGCTGGTGAACACTGAAGCTTTCTTT
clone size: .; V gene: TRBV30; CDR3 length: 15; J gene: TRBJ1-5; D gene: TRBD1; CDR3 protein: CAWSGGQGGNQPQHF; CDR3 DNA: TGTGCCTGGAGTGGAGGACAGGGGGGCAATCAGCCCCAGCATTTT
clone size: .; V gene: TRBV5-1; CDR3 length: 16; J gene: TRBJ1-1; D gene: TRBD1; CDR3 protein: CASSAGQGLGGTEAFF; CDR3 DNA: TGCGCCAGCAGCGCGGGACAGGGTTTAGGGGGTACTGAAGCTTTCTTT
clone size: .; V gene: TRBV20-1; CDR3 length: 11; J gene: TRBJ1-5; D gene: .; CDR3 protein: CSASTSWPQHF; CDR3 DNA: TGCAGTGCTTCCACTTCGTGGCCCCAGCATTTT
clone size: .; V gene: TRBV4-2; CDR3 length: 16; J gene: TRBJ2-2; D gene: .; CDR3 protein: CASSTLGTLNTGELFF; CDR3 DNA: TGTGCCAGCAGCACCCTTGGGACTCTGAACACCGGGGAGCTGTTTTTT
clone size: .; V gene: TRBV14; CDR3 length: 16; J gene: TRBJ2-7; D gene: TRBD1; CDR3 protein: CASSLTRGQGLYEQYF; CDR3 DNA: TGTGCCAGCAGCCTCACGAGGGGACAGGGCCTCTACGAGCAGTACTTC
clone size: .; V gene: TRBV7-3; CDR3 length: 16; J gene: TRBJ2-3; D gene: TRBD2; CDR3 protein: CASSLEAGGLTDTQYF; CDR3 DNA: TGTGCCAGCAGCTTAGAAGCGGGAGGGTTGACAGATACGCAGTATTTT
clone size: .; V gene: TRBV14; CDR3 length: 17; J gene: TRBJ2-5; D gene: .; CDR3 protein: CASSQALFSGTRETQYF; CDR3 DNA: TGTGCCAGCAGCCAAGCCCTCTTCTCTGGGACAAGGGAGACCCAGTACTTC